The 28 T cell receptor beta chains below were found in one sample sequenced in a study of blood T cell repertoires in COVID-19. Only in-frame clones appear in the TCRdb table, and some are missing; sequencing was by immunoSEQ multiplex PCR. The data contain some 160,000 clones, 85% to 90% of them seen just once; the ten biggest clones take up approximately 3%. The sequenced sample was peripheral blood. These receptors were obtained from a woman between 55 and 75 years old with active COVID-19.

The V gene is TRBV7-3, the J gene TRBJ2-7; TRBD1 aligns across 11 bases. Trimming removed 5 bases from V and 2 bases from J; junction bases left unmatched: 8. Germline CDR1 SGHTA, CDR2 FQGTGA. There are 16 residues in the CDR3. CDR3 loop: CASSRDGTGGTYEQYF. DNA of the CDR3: TGTGCCAGCAGCCGTGACGGGACAGGGGGAACCTACGAGCAGTACTTC. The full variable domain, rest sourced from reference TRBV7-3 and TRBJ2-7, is GAGVSQTPSNKVTEKGKYVELRCDPISGHTALYWYRQSLGQGPEFLIYFQGTGAADDSGLPNDRFFAVRPEGSVSTLKIQRTERGDSAVYLCASSRDGTGGTYEQYFGPGTRLTVT.

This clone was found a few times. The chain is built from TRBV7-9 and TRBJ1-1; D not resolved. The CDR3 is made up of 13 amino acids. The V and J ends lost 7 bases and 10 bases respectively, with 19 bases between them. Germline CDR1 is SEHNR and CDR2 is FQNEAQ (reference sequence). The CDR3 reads CASNSDGVAGAFF. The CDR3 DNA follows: TGTGCCAGCAACTCTGATGGGGTGGCGGGAGCTTTCTTT.

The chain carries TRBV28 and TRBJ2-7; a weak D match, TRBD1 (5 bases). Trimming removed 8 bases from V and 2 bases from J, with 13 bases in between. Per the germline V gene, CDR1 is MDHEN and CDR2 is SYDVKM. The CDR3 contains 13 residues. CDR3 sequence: CASGAGLAYEQYF. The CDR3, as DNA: TGTGCCAGCGGGGCAGGGTTAGCCTACGAGCAGTACTTC.

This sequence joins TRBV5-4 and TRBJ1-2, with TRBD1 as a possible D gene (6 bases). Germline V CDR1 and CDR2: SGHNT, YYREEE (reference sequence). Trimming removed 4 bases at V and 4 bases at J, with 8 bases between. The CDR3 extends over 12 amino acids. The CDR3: CASSQDSYGYTF. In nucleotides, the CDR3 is TGTGCCAGCAGCCAGGACAGCTATGGCTACACCTTC.

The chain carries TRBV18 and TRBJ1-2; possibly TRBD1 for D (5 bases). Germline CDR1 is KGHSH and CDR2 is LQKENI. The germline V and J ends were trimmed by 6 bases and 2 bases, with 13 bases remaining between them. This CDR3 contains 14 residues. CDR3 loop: CASSLTVENYGYTF. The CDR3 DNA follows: TGTGCCAGCTCCCTGACAGTTGAAAACTATGGCTACACCTTC.

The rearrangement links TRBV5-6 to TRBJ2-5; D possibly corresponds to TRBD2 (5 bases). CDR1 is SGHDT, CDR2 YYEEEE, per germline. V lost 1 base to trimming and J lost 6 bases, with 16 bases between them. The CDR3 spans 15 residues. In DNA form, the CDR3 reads TGTGCCAGCAGCTTGTCGCCAGCCCCGGGAAAGACCCAGTACTTC. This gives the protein CASSLSPAPGKTQYF.

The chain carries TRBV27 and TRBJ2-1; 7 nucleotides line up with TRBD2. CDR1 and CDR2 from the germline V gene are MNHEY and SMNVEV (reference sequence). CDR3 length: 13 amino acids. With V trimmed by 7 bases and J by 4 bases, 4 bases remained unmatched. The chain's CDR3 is CASMGGLYNEQFF. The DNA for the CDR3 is TGTGCCAGCATGGGAGGGCTTTACAATGAGCAGTTCTTC.

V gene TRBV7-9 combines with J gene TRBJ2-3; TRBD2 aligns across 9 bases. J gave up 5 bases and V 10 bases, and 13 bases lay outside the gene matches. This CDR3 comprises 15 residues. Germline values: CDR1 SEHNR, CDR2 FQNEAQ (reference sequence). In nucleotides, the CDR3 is TGTGCCATCAGGGATAGCGGGAGAGGGGAAGATACGCAGTATTTT. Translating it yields CAIRDSGRGEDTQYF.

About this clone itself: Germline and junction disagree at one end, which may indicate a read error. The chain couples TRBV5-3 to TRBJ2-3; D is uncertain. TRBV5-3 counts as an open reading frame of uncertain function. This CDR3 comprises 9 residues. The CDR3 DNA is TGTGCCAGCATAGATACGCAGTATTTT. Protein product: CASIDTQYF.

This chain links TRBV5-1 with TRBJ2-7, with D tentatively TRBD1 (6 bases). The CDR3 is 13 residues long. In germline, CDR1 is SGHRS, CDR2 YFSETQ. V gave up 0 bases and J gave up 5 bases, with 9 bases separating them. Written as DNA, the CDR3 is TGCGCCAGCAGCTTGGGGGGGCGTAACGAGCAGTACTTC. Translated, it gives CASSLGGRNEQYF.

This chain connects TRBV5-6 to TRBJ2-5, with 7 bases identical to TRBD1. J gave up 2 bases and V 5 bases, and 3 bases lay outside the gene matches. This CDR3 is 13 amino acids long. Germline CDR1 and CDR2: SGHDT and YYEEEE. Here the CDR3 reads CASRRTGQETQYF. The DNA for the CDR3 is TGTGCCAGCAGACGGACAGGTCAAGAGACCCAGTACTTC.

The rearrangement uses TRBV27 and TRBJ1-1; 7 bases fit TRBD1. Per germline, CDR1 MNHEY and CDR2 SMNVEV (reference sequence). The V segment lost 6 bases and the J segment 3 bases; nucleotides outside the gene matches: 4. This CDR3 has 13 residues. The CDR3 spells CASRPGTDTEAFF. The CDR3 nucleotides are TGTGCCAGCAGACCTGGGACAGACACTGAAGCTTTCTTT.

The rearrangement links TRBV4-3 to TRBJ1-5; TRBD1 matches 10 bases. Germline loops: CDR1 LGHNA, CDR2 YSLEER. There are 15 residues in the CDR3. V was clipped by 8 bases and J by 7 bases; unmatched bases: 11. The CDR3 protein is CASGPGTGVAQPQHF. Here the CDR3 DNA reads TGCGCCAGCGGACCCGGGACAGGGGTCGCCCAGCCCCAGCATTTT.

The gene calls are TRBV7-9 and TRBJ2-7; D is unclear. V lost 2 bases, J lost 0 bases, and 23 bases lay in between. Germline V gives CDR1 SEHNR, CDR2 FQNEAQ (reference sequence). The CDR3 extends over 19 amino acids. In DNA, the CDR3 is TGTGCCAGCAGCTTAACTCGGAGCGACCACCGTAAAAGCTCCTACGAGCAGTACTTC. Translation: CASSLTRSDHRKSSYEQYF.

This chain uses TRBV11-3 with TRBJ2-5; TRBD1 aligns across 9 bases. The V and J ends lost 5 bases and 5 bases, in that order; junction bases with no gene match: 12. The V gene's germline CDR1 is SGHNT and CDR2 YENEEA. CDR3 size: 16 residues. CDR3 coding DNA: TGTGCCAGCAGCAACGTGGGGACAGGGAACGCCGAGACCCAGTACTTC. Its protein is CASSNVGTGNAETQYF.

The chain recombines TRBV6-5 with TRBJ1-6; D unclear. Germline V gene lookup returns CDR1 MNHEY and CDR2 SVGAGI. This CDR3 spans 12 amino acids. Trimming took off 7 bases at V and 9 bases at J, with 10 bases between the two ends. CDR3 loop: CASTIIGSPLHF. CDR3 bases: TGTGCCAGCACGATTATCGGTTCACCCCTCCACTTT.

This CDR3 reads CASSLVHSSTDTQYF. The CDR3 DNA follows: TGTGCCAGCAGCTTGGTCCATAGCAGCACAGATACGCAGTATTTT. The chain employs TRBV5-6 and TRBJ2-3, with D unresolved. The CDR3 is made up of 15 amino acids. Germline values: CDR1 SGHDT, CDR2 YYEEEE. The V gene lost 0 bases and the J gene lost 0 bases, with 8 bases spanning the gap.

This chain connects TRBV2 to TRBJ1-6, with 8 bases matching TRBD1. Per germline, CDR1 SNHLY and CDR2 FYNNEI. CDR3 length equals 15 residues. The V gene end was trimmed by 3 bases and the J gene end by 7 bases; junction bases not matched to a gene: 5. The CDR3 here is CASSEETGENSPLHF. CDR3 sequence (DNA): TGTGCCAGCAGTGAGGAGACAGGGGAAAATTCACCCCTCCACTTT.

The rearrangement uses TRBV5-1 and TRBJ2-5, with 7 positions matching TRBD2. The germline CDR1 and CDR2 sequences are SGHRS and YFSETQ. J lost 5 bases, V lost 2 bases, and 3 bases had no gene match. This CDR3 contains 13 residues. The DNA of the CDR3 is TGCGCCAGCAGCTTCGGGGGGTATGAGACCCAGTACTTC. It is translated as CASSFGGYETQYF.

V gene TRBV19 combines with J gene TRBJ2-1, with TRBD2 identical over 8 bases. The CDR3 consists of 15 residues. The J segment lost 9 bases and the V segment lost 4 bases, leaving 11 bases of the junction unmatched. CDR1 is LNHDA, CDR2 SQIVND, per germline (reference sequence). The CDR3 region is CASSTGGLVGREQFF. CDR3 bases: TGTGCCAGTAGTACTGGGGGACTAGTAGGGCGTGAGCAGTTCTTC.

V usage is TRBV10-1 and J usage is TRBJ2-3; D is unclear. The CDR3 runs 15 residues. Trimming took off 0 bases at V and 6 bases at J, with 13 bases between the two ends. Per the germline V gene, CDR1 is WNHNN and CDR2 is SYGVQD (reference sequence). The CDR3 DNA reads TGCGCCAGCAGTGAGTCGACACCCTCCCGGGATACGCAGTATTTT. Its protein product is CASSESTPSRDTQYF.

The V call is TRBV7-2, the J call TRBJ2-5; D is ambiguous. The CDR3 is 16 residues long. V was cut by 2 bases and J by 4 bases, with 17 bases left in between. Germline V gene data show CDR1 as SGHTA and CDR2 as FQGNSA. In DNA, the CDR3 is TGTGCCAGCAGCTTATGGTCTGGGCAGGTCCGAGAGACCCAGTACTTC. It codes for CASSLWSGQVRETQYF.

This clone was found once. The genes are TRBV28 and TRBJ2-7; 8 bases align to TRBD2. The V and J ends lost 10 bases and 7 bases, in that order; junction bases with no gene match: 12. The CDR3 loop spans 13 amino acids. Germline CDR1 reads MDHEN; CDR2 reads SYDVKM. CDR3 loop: CATGTRRSGEQYF. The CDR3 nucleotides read TGTGCCACCGGGACTAGGAGGTCGGGTGAGCAGTACTTC.

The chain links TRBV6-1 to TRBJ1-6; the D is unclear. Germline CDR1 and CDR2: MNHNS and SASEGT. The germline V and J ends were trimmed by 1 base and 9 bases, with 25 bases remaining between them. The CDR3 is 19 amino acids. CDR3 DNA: TGTGCCAGCAGTGAAGATCCCCCCGGGATTTCTATTATGGGTTCACCCCTCCACTTT. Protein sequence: CASSEDPPGISIMGSPLHF.

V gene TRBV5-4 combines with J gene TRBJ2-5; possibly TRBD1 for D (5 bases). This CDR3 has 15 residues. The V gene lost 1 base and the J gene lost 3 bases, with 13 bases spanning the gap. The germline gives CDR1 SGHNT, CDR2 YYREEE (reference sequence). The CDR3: CASSLFPTAEETQYF. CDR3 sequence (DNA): TGTGCCAGCAGCTTGTTCCCGACAGCAGAAGAGACCCAGTACTTC.

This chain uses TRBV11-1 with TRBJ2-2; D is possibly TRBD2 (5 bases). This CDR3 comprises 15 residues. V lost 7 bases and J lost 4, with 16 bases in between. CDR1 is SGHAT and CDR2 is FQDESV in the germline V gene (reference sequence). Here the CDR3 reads CASTPLGRGTGELFF. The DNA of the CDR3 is TGTGCCAGCACCCCTTTAGGGAGAGGCACCGGGGAGCTGTTTTTT.

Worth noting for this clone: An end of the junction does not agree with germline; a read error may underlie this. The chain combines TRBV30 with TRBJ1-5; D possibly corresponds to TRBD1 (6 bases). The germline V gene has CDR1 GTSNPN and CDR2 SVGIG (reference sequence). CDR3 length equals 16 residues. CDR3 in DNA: TGTGCCTGGAGACCTTCCTCAACAGGGAGCAAGCAGCCCCAGCATTTT. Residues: CAWRPSSTGSKQPQHF.

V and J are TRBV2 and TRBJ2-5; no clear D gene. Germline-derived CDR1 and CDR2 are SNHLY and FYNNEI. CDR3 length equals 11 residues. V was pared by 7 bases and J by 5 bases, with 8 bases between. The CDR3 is CASIRSETQYF. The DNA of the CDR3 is TGTGCCAGCATTCGGTCGGAGACCCAGTACTTC.